The 17 T cell receptor beta chains reported below all come from one sample, sequenced in a study of technical replicates of blood from several donors. Sequencing used immunoSEQ multiplex PCR; TCRdb keeps in-frame clones, though not all of them. The sample yields around 100,000 clones, roughly 95% seen once. What was sequenced was T cells isolated from PBMCs. All receptors come from a human donor in good health.

The chain links TRBV19 to TRBJ2-1; D not resolved. The CDR3 has 15 amino acids. Germline V lookup: CDR1 LNHDA, CDR2 SQIVND (reference sequence). V lost 3 bases and J 2 bases, leaving 11 bases between the germline ends. The CDR3 loop is CASSMSPRPYNEQFF. CDR3 DNA sequence: TGTGCCAGTAGTATGAGCCCTCGTCCCTACAATGAGCAGTTCTTC.

The V and J genes are TRBV9 and TRBJ1-1, with a tentative D call TRBD1 (6 bases). The CDR3 totals 14 residues. The V gene's germline CDR1 is SGDLS and CDR2 YYNGEE. V gave up 2 bases and J gave up 6 bases, with 14 bases separating them. The CDR3 region has the DNA TGTGCCAGCAGCGTTACCACAGGGTCAGCTGAAGCTTTCTTT. It specifies CASSVTTGSAEAFF.

This clone was observed once. The gene calls are TRBV7-9 and TRBJ1-3; TRBD1 matches at 8 bases. V shed 5 bases, J shed 0 bases, and the junction held 9 bases outside the gene matches. This CDR3 has 17 amino acids. Germline V gene data show CDR1 as SEHNR and CDR2 as FQNEAQ (reference sequence). CDR3 coding DNA: TGTGCCAGCAGCCCTGGGACAGGATTCGACTCTGGAAACACCATATATTTT. This encodes CASSPGTGFDSGNTIYF.

The CDR3, as DNA: TGTGCCAGCAGGGGCGATCTGGACAGATTTAAAGAGACCCAGTACTTC. This encodes CASRGDLDRFKETQYF. This sequence joins TRBV28 and TRBJ2-5, with D tentatively TRBD1 (6 bases). CDR1 and CDR2 (germline): MDHEN, SYDVKM. The CDR3 runs 16 residues. V lost 6 bases, J lost 3 bases, and 20 bases lay in between.

The genes are TRBV11-2 and TRBJ2-7; TRBD2 aligns across 8 bases. CDR1 is SGHAT, CDR2 FQNNGV, per germline. The CDR3 loop spans 14 amino acids. The V and J ends lost 3 bases and 5 bases, in that order; junction bases with no gene match: 6. In nucleotides, the CDR3 is TGTGCCAGCAGCTTTACTAGCGGTCGGGACGAGCAGTACTTC. Translating gives CASSFTSGRDEQYF.

The chain employs TRBV7-9 and TRBJ2-3; perhaps TRBD1 as D (5 bases). The CDR3 is made up of 14 amino acids. The V gene lost 5 bases and the J gene lost 7 bases, with 16 bases spanning the gap. Germline CDR1 SEHNR, CDR2 FQNEAQ (reference sequence). CDR3 protein: CASSIGTQGYTQYF. The CDR3 DNA follows: TGTGCCAGCAGCATCGGAACGCAGGGATATACGCAGTATTTT.

This chain links TRBV6-1 with TRBJ2-7; TRBD2 aligns across 9 bases. The germline gives CDR1 MNHNS, CDR2 SASEGT. The CDR3 spans 14 residues. Trimming removed 7 bases from V and 3 bases from J; junction bases left unmatched: 7. In DNA form, the CDR3 reads TGTGCCAGCATCTCCGGGACTAGCTTCTACGAGCAGTACTTC. This codes for CASISGTSFYEQYF.

The sample holds one count of this clone. This chain links TRBV29-1 with TRBJ2-1; 10 nucleotides line up with TRBD2. In germline, CDR1 is SQVTM, CDR2 ANQGSEA. This CDR3 comprises 14 residues. V lost 7 bases to trimming and J lost 5 bases; unmatched junction nucleotides: 8. The CDR3 spells CSAGAGLADNEQFF. The CDR3 DNA sequence: TGCAGCGCTGGGGCAGGACTAGCGGACAATGAGCAGTTCTTC.

The chain employs TRBV11-3 and TRBJ1-4; D unclear. The germline CDR1 and CDR2 sequences are SGHNT and YENEEA. V lost 5 bases, J lost 7 bases, and 14 bases lay in between. The CDR3 consists of 14 residues. Here the CDR3 reads CASSARPGLEKLFF. The CDR3 DNA follows: TGTGCCAGCAGCGCAAGGCCAGGCCTTGAAAAACTGTTTTTT. The full variable domain, in which reference TRBV11-3 and TRBJ1-4 provide the parts outside the CDR3, is EAGVVQSPRYKIIEKKQPVAFWCNPISGHNTLYWYLQNLGQGPELLIRYENEEAVDDSQLPKDRFSAERLKGVDSTLKIQPAELGDSAVYLCASSARPGLEKLFFGSGTQLSVL.

The chain links TRBV6-1 to TRBJ1-1, with no clear D. Per the germline V gene, CDR1 is MNHNS and CDR2 is SASEGT. V lost 2 bases, J lost 8 bases, and 12 bases lay in between. There are 13 residues in the CDR3. Here the CDR3 DNA reads TGTGCCAGCAGTGAATCACCCATACGGGAAGCTTTCTTT. This gives the protein CASSESPIREAFF.

In its sample, this clone was seen once. The rearrangement links TRBV11-1 to TRBJ2-3; TRBD1 matches at 11 bases. V lost 5 bases, J lost 3 bases, and 4 bases stayed unmatched. Germline values: CDR1 SGHAT, CDR2 FQDESV (reference sequence). This CDR3 has 15 residues. DNA for the CDR3: TGTGCCAGCAGCCCGGGACAGGGGGGGACAGATACGCAGTATTTT. Its translation is CASSPGQGGTDTQYF. The whole variable domain, filled in from reference TRBV11-1 and TRBJ2-3, reads EAEVAQSPRYKITEKSQAVAFWCDPISGHATLYWYRQILGQGPELLVQFQDESVVDDSQLPKDRFSAERLKGVDSTLKIQPAELGDSAMYLCASSPGQGGTDTQYFGPGTRLTVL.

The gene calls are TRBV29-1 and TRBJ2-7, with TRBD2 matching over 7 bases. Germline assignment: CDR1 SQVTM and CDR2 ANQGSEA. V shed 7 bases and J 3 bases; nucleotides not matched to a gene: 24. This CDR3 is 18 amino acids long. The chain's CDR3 is CSAQVLSMRERSDYEQYF. The CDR3 region has the DNA TGCAGCGCCCAAGTTCTCTCAATGCGGGAGCGGTCCGACTACGAGCAGTACTTC.

CDR3 in DNA: TGTGCCAGCAGCCTAGCGGGATCCTACGAGCAGTACTTC. Its protein is CASSLAGSYEQYF. The chain employs TRBV28 and TRBJ2-7; 9 nucleotides align to TRBD2. The germline V gene has CDR1 MDHEN and CDR2 SYDVKM. This CDR3 comprises 13 residues. The J segment lost 1 base and the V segment lost 6 bases, leaving 1 base of the junction unmatched.

V gene TRBV5-8 combines with J gene TRBJ2-5, with 10 bases matching TRBD1. Per the germline V gene, CDR1 is SGHTS and CDR2 is YDEGEE. Losses at the gene ends were 2 bases for V and 3 bases for J; bases not matched to a gene: 4. This CDR3 has 15 amino acids. The CDR3 DNA reads TGTGCCAGCAGCTTTCAAGGGACAGGGGAAGAGACCCAGTACTTC. Residues: CASSFQGTGEETQYF.

Notes on this clone: Here the CDR3 omits its conserved ending phenylalanine or tryptophan, so a read error is the likely source. Because the CDR3's place on the DNA is in doubt, the DNA is left out and the CDR3 is given as listed by TCRdb. Other DNA sequences in the same sample also yield this CDR3. The J gene is TRBJ1-4, the V gene TRBV2. The CDR3 extends over 9 residues, inclusive of both ends. Germline assignment: CDR1 SNHLY and CDR2 FYNNEI. The CDR3 loop is CASSVAHAV.

This rearrangement joins TRBV28 to TRBJ2-1, with TRBD1 matching over 7 bases. Germline V gives CDR1 MDHEN, CDR2 SYDVKM. There are 14 residues in the CDR3. Unmatched junction bases numbered 7, after V lost 6 bases and J lost 5 bases. The CDR3 sequence is CASSLGQADNEQFF. In nucleotides, the CDR3 is TGTGCCAGCAGCTTAGGACAGGCAGACAATGAGCAGTTCTTC.

The V gene is TRBV2, the J gene TRBJ2-2; TRBD2 matches 9 bases. This CDR3 comprises 15 residues. V lost 6 bases to trimming and J lost 6 bases; unmatched junction nucleotides: 8. The V gene's germline CDR1 is SNHLY and CDR2 FYNNEI. The CDR3 sequence: CASRTLAGWAGELFF. DNA of the CDR3: TGTGCCAGCAGGACCCTAGCGGGGTGGGCCGGGGAGCTGTTTTTT.